This TCR beta chain was sequenced for a study of T cells in Graves' hyperthyroidism and ophthalmopathy. This clonotype was picked up many times. Antigen specificity is unknown. Points from the study as a whole: Most expanded thyroid clonotypes above 0.001 also appeared in blood.

This CDR3 has 14 residues. The ends were cut back, 6 bases at V and 2 bases at J, with 11 bases in the middle. The germline gives CDR1 DFQATT, CDR2 SNEGSKA (reference sequence). TCR beta CDR3 regions were amplified from RNA transcripts. The study used the HTBI primer set for a first-round RT-PCR of the TCR CDR3. TCRdb redid the calling of the multiplex PCR reads with MiXCR, one entry per CDR3 protein. Of about 680,000 distinct CDR3 sequences in the sample, approximately 36% were seen once. The receptor comes from a woman aged 40 to 50 with Graves' hyperthyroidism. Material: blood. J is TRBJ2-6 and V is TRBV20-1; no definite D call. CDR3 in DNA: TGCAGTGCACCGACTCAGACTGGGGCCAACGTCCTGACTTTC. Protein: CSAPTQTGANVLTF.